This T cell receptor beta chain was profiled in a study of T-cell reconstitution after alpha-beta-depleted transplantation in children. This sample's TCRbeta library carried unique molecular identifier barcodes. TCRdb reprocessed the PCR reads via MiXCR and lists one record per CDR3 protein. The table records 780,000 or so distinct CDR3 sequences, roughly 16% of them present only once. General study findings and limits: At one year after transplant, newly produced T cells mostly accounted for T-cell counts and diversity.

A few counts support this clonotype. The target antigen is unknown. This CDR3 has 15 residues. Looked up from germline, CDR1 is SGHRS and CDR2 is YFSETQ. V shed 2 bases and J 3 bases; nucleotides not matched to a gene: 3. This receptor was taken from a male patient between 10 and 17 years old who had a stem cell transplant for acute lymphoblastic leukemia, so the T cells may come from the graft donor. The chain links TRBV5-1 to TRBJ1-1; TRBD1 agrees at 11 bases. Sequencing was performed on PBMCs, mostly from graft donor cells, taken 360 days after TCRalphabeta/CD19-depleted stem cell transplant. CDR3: CASSFGQGAYTEAFF. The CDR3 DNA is TGCGCCAGCAGCTTCGGACAGGGGGCTTACACTGAAGCTTTCTTT.